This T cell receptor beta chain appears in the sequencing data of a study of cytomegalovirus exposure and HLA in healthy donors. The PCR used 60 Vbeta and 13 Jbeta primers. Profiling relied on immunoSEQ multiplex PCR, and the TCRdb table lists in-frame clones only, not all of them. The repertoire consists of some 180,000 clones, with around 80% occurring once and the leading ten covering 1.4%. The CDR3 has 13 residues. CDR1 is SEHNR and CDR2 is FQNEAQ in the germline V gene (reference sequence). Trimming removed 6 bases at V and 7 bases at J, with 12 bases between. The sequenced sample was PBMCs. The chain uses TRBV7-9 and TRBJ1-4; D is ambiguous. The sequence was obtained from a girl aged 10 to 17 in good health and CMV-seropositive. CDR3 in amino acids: CASRHTLGEKLFF. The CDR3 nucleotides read TGTGCCAGCAGACATACACTAGGTGAAAAACTGTTTTTT.